These 30 T cell receptor beta chains came from one sample sequenced in a study of technical replicates of blood from several donors. Only in-frame clones appear in the TCRdb table, and some are missing; sequencing was by immunoSEQ multiplex PCR. The data contain 45,000 to 60,000 clones, about 86% of them singletons. Material for sequencing was PBMCs. Every receptor here comes from a human donor in good health. Some clones in this sample may be carry-over from other donors' samples.

This clone was picked up a small number of times. The J gene is TRBJ1-2, the V gene TRBV6-1; 8 bases agree with TRBD1. The V and J ends lost 2 bases and 7 bases, in that order; junction bases with no gene match: 12. Germline CDR1 reads MNHNS; CDR2 reads SASEGT. The CDR3 is 16 residues long. CDR3 amino acids: CASSESWTGRVGGYTF. In DNA form, the CDR3 reads TGTGCCAGCAGTGAATCCTGGACAGGGCGGGTGGGTGGCTACACCTTC.

The genes are TRBV15 and TRBJ2-7; no firm D call. CDR1 is LNHNV, CDR2 YYDKDF, per germline (reference sequence). Trimming cost V 1 base and J 7 bases, with 5 bases left between them. The CDR3 extends over 11 amino acids. In DNA, the CDR3 is TGTGCCACCAGCAGAGGGCAGGAGCAGTACTTC. This codes for CATSRGQEQYF.

The chain recombines TRBV2 with TRBJ2-7, with 7 positions matching TRBD1. Germline CDR1 reads SNHLY; CDR2 reads FYNNEI. The J segment lost 3 bases and the V segment lost 2 bases, leaving 10 bases of the junction unmatched. The CDR3 has 16 amino acids. As DNA, the CDR3 is TGTGCCAGCAGTGAACGTAAGGGGGCGAATCGCTACGAGCAGTACTTC. Encoded protein: CASSERKGANRYEQYF.

This clone was counted a single time. The chain uses TRBV6-5 and TRBJ2-5, with 8 bases matching TRBD2. Germline V CDR1 and CDR2: MNHEY, SVGAGI. V shed 2 bases and J 0 bases; nucleotides not matched to a gene: 2. The CDR3 has 15 amino acids. The CDR3 loop is CASSYQGLDQETQYF. CDR3 nucleotides: TGTGCCAGCAGTTACCAGGGACTAGACCAAGAGACCCAGTACTTC.

J is TRBJ1-1 and V is TRBV5-4, with no clear D. The CDR3 has 14 residues. From germline, CDR1 is SGHNT and CDR2 YYREEE (reference sequence). Deletions cut 4 bases from V and 0 bases from J, with 10 bases between. Written as DNA, the CDR3 is TGTGCCAGCAGCCCGGTTGGGCTGAACACTGAAGCTTTCTTT. Protein: CASSPVGLNTEAFF.

V gene TRBV6-1 combines with J gene TRBJ1-5; 7 positions agree with TRBD1. The germline V gene encodes CDR1 MNHNS and CDR2 SASEGT. The V gene end was trimmed by 10 bases and the J gene end by 5 bases; junction bases not matched to a gene: 11. The length of the CDR3 is 14 residues. The CDR3 loop is CATHLDRLYQPQHF. The CDR3 bases are TGTGCCACCCACCTGGACAGGTTGTATCAGCCCCAGCATTTT.

The CDR3 bases are TGTGCCAGTAGTCCCACAGGGGAGCGATCACCCCTCCACTTT. This translates into CASSPTGERSPLHF. V is TRBV19 and J is TRBJ1-6; 7 bases match TRBD1. V lost 5 bases and J lost 10; bases outside the gene matches: 8. The germline V gene has CDR1 LNHDA and CDR2 SQIVND (reference sequence). There are 14 residues in the CDR3.

The gene calls are TRBV7-2 and TRBJ2-2; TRBD2 matches 8 bases. Per germline, CDR1 SGHTA and CDR2 FQGNSA. This CDR3 has 15 residues. J was trimmed by 5 bases and V by 5 bases; bases with no gene match: 7. In nucleotides, the CDR3 is TGTGCCAGCAGCCCACTAGCGGCGGCGACCGGGGAGCTGTTTTTT. Translated: CASSPLAAATGELFF.

The genes are TRBV12-2 and TRBJ2-7; the table gives TRBD2 as D, unverified against the DNA. TRBV12-2 represents a pseudogene. CDR3 length: 15 residues. The DNA for the CDR3 is TGTGCAAGTCGCTTATGGGCGGGAGGTGTCTACGAGCAGTACTTC. It codes for CASRLWAGGVYEQYF.

The genes are TRBV5-1 and TRBJ2-1; TRBD2 agrees at 8 bases. The CDR3 loop spans 14 amino acids. V lost 2 bases to trimming and J lost 9 bases; unmatched junction nucleotides: 7. CDR1 SGHRS and CDR2 YFSETQ come from the germline V gene. The CDR3 loop is CASSFSGVGGEQFF. CDR3 nucleotides: TGCGCCAGCAGCTTTAGCGGGGTAGGTGGTGAGCAGTTCTTC.

The chain's CDR3 is CASSTRPDGREAFF. Here the CDR3 DNA reads TGTGCCAGCAGTACACGTCCGGATGGGCGAGAAGCTTTCTTT. The chain employs TRBV27 and TRBJ1-1, with D unclear. CDR1 and CDR2 (germline): MNHEY, SMNVEV (reference sequence). The V gene lost 5 bases and the J gene lost 8 bases, with 18 bases spanning the gap. This CDR3 region has 14 residues.

The chain has TRBV10-3 and TRBJ1-2, with 12 bases that match TRBD1. The CDR3 is made up of 16 amino acids. Germline CDR1 and CDR2: ENHRY and SYGVKD. Trimming cost V 3 bases and J 4 bases; bases outside gene matches: 6. CDR3 region: CAISDGRDRGPYGYTF. Written as DNA, the CDR3 is TGTGCCATCAGTGATGGCCGGGACAGGGGGCCCTATGGCTACACCTTC.

The chain links TRBV25-1 to TRBJ1-3; 8 bases agree with TRBD1. This CDR3 is built from 15 residues. The ends lost 5 bases at V and 5 bases at J; junction bases unmatched: 8. The V gene's germline CDR1 is MGHDK and CDR2 SYGVNS. The CDR3 is CASSNHGQGRNTIYF. CDR3 sequence (DNA): TGTGCCAGCAGTAACCACGGACAGGGAAGAAACACCATATATTTT.

The rearrangement joins TRBV4-1 to TRBJ2-7, with 7 bases matching TRBD2. Germline V gene sequence: CDR1 MGHRA, CDR2 YSYEKL. Trimming cost V 4 bases and J 5 bases; bases outside gene matches: 17. This CDR3 is 17 amino acids long. This chain's CDR3 is CASSRDEREGLPHEQYF. The CDR3 bases are TGCGCCAGCAGCCGGGATGAAAGGGAGGGCTTACCGCACGAGCAGTACTTC.

J is TRBJ2-3 and V is TRBV7-9; D call uncertain. The germline gives CDR1 SEHNR, CDR2 FQNEAQ (reference sequence). V dropped 5 bases and J dropped 0 bases, with 6 bases sitting between them. The CDR3 loop spans 13 amino acids. The CDR3 DNA follows: TGTGCCAGCAGCACCACTAGCACAGATACGCAGTATTTT. Its protein product is CASSTTSTDTQYF.

This chain connects TRBV5-6 to TRBJ1-5, with D possibly being TRBD1 (5 bases). This CDR3 spans 16 amino acids. V gave up 0 bases and J gave up 1 base, with 11 bases separating them. Germline V lookup: CDR1 SGHDT, CDR2 YYEEEE. CDR3 residues: CASSLGGGTSNQPQHF. The CDR3 nucleotides read TGTGCCAGCAGCTTGGGGGGCGGGACCAGCAATCAGCCCCAGCATTTT.

V is TRBV7-8 and J is TRBJ1-1, with D possibly being TRBD1 (6 bases). With 5 bases removed from V and 1 base from J, the gap between germline ends came to 8 bases. The length of the CDR3 is 13 residues. CDR1 and CDR2 from the germline V gene are SGHVS and FQNEAQ. The CDR3 sequence is CASSPRGNTEAFF. The DNA for the CDR3 is TGTGCCAGCAGCCCCAGGGGGAACACTGAAGCTTTCTTT.

The J gene is TRBJ2-2, the V gene TRBV19; 7 nucleotides line up with TRBD2. The CDR3 has 14 amino acids. The V gene's germline CDR1 is LNHDA and CDR2 SQIVND (reference sequence). V gave up 5 bases and J gave up 7 bases; unmatched junction bases: 7. CDR3 DNA sequence: TGTGCCAGTAGTTCGACCGGACTAGTCGGGGAGCTGTTTTTT. Amino acid sequence: CASSSTGLVGELFF.

V usage is TRBV10-3 and J usage is TRBJ2-7; TRBD2 matches at 10 bases. Germline V lookup: CDR1 ENHRY, CDR2 SYGVKD. There are 15 residues in the CDR3. Trimming cost V 2 bases and J 1 base; bases outside gene matches: 2. CDR3 protein: CAISEPSGGSYEQYF. CDR3 nucleotides: TGTGCCATCAGTGAGCCTAGCGGGGGTTCCTACGAGCAGTACTTC.

V is TRBV7-6 and J is TRBJ1-4; 8 nucleotides match TRBD1. The CDR3 loop spans 15 amino acids. CDR1 SGHVS and CDR2 FNYEAQ come from the germline V gene. Losses at the gene ends were 5 bases for V and 6 bases for J; bases not matched to a gene: 8. CDR3 coding DNA: TGTGCCAGCAGCCCAGGTGACAGGGGCCATGAAAAACTGTTTTTT. It is translated as CASSPGDRGHEKLFF.

The chain combines TRBV30 with TRBJ1-5; D is unclear. Germline V gene data show CDR1 as GTSNPN and CDR2 as SVGIG (reference sequence). There are 13 residues in the CDR3. With 0 bases removed from V and 5 bases from J, the gap between germline ends came to 8 bases. CDR3 region: CAWSVRTDQPQHF. As DNA, the CDR3 is TGTGCCTGGAGTGTAAGGACTGATCAGCCCCAGCATTTT. Filled out from reference TRBV30 and TRBJ1-5, the complete variable domain reads SQTIHQWPATLVQPVGSPLSLECTVEGTSNPNLYWYRQAAGRGLQLLFYSVGIGQISSEVPQNLSASRPQDRQFILSSKKLLLSDSGFYLCAWSVRTDQPQHFGDGTRLSIL.

This clone came up a few times. CDR3 bases: TGCGCCAGCAGCCCGACAGCTGGAACTAATGAAAAACTGTTTTTT. Translating gives CASSPTAGTNEKLFF. The chain carries TRBV4-3 and TRBJ1-4, with D perhaps matching TRBD1 (5 bases). V gave up 4 bases and J gave up 1 base, with 10 bases separating them. This CDR3 has 15 amino acids. CDR1 and CDR2 (germline): LGHNA, YSLEER.

This clone has only a few counts. The CDR3 DNA is TGTGCCAGCAGTGGGGCACGGCGTAGTCAAACACCCCTCCACTTT. This gives the protein CASSGARRSQTPLHF. This rearrangement joins TRBV6-1 to TRBJ1-6, with unresolved D. There are 15 residues in the CDR3. Germline V gives CDR1 MNHNS, CDR2 SASEGT. The V end was cut by 4 bases, the J end by 11 bases, with 18 bases between.

In nucleotides, the CDR3 is TGTGCCAGCAGCCAAGATCGGGGGGTCCGCACTGAAGCTTTCTTT. It translates to CASSQDRGVRTEAFF. The V gene is TRBV4-2, the J gene TRBJ1-1; a weak D match, TRBD1 (5 bases). From germline, CDR1 is LGHNA and CDR2 YNFKEQ. The CDR3 contains 15 residues. V was shortened by 0 bases and J by 4 bases, with 12 bases between the two germline ends.

The chain uses TRBV6-5 and TRBJ2-7; 9 bases line up with TRBD2. The CDR3 has 14 amino acids. Germline CDR1 is MNHEY and CDR2 is SVGAGI. The J segment lost 4 bases and the V segment lost 0 bases, leaving 1 base of the junction unmatched. The CDR3 DNA is TGTGCCAGCAGTTACTCGGGACTAGCTTACGAGCAGTACTTC. Its protein is CASSYSGLAYEQYF.

V usage is TRBV5-4 and J usage is TRBJ2-3; TRBD2 agrees at 10 bases. This CDR3 spans 16 amino acids. CDR1 is SGHNT and CDR2 is YYREEE in the germline V gene (reference sequence). V was clipped by 4 bases and J by 0 bases; unmatched bases: 5. CDR3: CASSLRTSGSTDTQYF. DNA of the CDR3: TGTGCCAGCAGCCTACGGACTAGCGGTAGCACAGATACGCAGTATTTT.

V and J are TRBV10-3 and TRBJ1-5; 7 bases map to TRBD1. The CDR3 length is 14 residues. Trimming took 3 bases from V and 4 from J; bases not matched to a gene: 3. Per the germline V gene, CDR1 is ENHRY and CDR2 is SYGVKD. In DNA form, the CDR3 reads TGTGCCATCAGTGAACAGGGGACAAATCAGCCCCAGCATTTT. It specifies CAISEQGTNQPQHF.

The chain carries TRBV9 and TRBJ1-1; perhaps TRBD1 as D (5 bases). The CDR3 has 15 amino acids. The germline gives CDR1 SGDLS, CDR2 YYNGEE. V was trimmed by 0 bases and J by 6 bases, leaving 15 bases between them. The CDR3 here is CASSVGGRDFSEAFF. DNA for the CDR3: TGTGCCAGCAGCGTAGGGGGCAGGGATTTCTCTGAAGCTTTCTTT.

This chain joins TRBV7-9 and TRBJ2-2; possible D gene TRBD2, 6 bases. Germline loops: CDR1 SEHNR, CDR2 FQNEAQ (reference sequence). Trimming removed 5 bases from V and 4 bases from J, with 14 bases in between. The CDR3 runs to 15 residues. The CDR3 spells CASSRAGSSTGELFF. The CDR3 nucleotides are TGTGCCAGCAGCCGGGCGGGGTCTAGCACCGGGGAGCTGTTTTTT.

This sequence joins TRBV30 and TRBJ2-7, with TRBD2 matching 14 bases. From germline, CDR1 is GTSNPN and CDR2 SVGIG (reference sequence). The CDR3 extends over 15 amino acids. The V gene end was trimmed by 5 bases and the J gene end by 5 bases; junction bases not matched to a gene: 8. CDR3 residues: CAWSGTSGSPDEQYF. Here the CDR3 DNA reads TGTGCCTGGTCCGGGACTAGCGGGAGCCCAGACGAGCAGTACTTC.